This TCR beta chain derives from a study of blood T cells in healthy people across ages. Sample-barcoded 5' priming and a J-beta primer mix drove a second PCR of 7 to 11 cycles. TCRdb reprocessed the 5' RACE reads with MiXCR, giving one entry per CDR3 protein. The table shows around 1,500,000 distinct CDR3 sequences, with over 25% occurring only once. This clonotype has just a few counts. Those donating, healthy Caucasian individuals from Russia, were aged roughly 6 to 100. The trim removed 2 bases at V and 2 bases at J, leaving 13 bases unmatched. The CDR3 is 19 amino acids. The V gene's germline CDR1 is LGHDT and CDR2 YNNKEL (reference sequence).

V gene TRBV3-1 combines with J gene TRBJ2-1; 9 bases match TRBD2. Sequenced material: blood. The sequence came from a woman in her twenties or thirties in good health. CDR3 nucleotides: TGTGCCAGCAGCCAAAAGGTGTGGGTTAGCGGGGGCGCCTACAATGAGCAGTTCTTC. This codes for CASSQKVWVSGGAYNEQFF.